These 23 T cell receptor beta chains were sequenced from one sample in a study of blood T cell repertoires in COVID-19. TCRdb's copy holds only in-frame clones and misses some; the assay was immunoSEQ multiplex PCR. Of roughly 140,000 clones listed, roughly 79% were seen once; the top ten hold approximately 9.2%. Sequenced input: peripheral blood. The receptor source for this set is a human donor with acute or convalescent COVID-19. The donor label of this sample is uncertain.

In its sample, this clone was seen once. The chain combines TRBV18 with TRBJ1-3; D gene unclear. Trimming shortened V by 5 bases and J by 0 bases, and 8 bases separated the two germline ends. The CDR3 sequence is 14 residues long. Germline CDR1 reads KGHSH; CDR2 reads LQKENI. Here the CDR3 reads CASSEGSSGNTIYF. Here the CDR3 DNA reads TGTGCCAGCTCAGAAGGGAGCTCTGGAAACACCATATATTTT.

The chain carries TRBV27 and TRBJ2-1; D is possibly TRBD2 (5 bases). This CDR3 comprises 12 residues. Trimming took 6 bases from V and 6 from J, leaving 9 bases between them. CDR1 MNHEY and CDR2 SMNVEV come from the germline V gene (reference sequence). CDR3 DNA: TGTGCCAGCAGCACTACTAGCAATGAGCAGTTCTTC. Translation gives CASSTTSNEQFF.

The chain links TRBV3-1 (or the pseudogene TRBV3-2) to TRBJ1-6; D possibly corresponds to TRBD1 (6 bases). CDR1 is LGHDT, CDR2 YNNKEL, per germline (reference sequence). Trimming took off 6 bases at V and 7 bases at J, with 10 bases between the two ends. The CDR3 is 13 amino acids. CDR3 region: CASSLQGNSPLHF. The CDR3 DNA sequence: TGTGCCAGCAGTTTACAGGGAAATTCACCCCTCCACTTT.

This clone turned up a few times. The chain uses TRBV6-5 and TRBJ1-1; D call uncertain. CDR3 size: 13 residues. Per the germline V gene, CDR1 is MNHEY and CDR2 is SVGAGI. CDR3 region: CATTEGSYTEAFF. The CDR3 nucleotides read TGTGCTACCACGGAGGGATCCTACACTGAAGCTTTCTTT.

The chain uses TRBV13 and TRBJ2-2; TRBD1 agrees at 7 bases. The CDR3 spans 15 residues. Germline V gene data show CDR1 as PRHDT and CDR2 as FYEKMQ (reference sequence). Unmatched junction bases numbered 8, after V lost 5 bases and J lost 5 bases. CDR3 nucleotide sequence: TGTGCCAGCAGCGTAACAGGGGTAGCTACCGGGGAGCTGTTTTTT. Translated, it gives CASSVTGVATGELFF.

The chain combines TRBV4-1 with TRBJ1-1; a possible D gene is TRBD1 (5 bases). This CDR3 has 15 amino acids. V dropped 5 bases and J dropped 2 bases, with 15 bases sitting between them. Germline lookup yields CDR1 MGHRA and CDR2 YSYEKL. The DNA for the CDR3 is TGCGCCAGCAGCTTAACGGGAGGGGATAACACTGAAGCTTTCTTT. Residues: CASSLTGGDNTEAFF.

The chain couples TRBV14 to TRBJ1-3; TRBD1 is a possible D gene (6 bases). The V end was cut by 8 bases, the J end by 3 bases, with 8 bases between. Looked up from germline, CDR1 is SGHDN and CDR2 is FVKESK. The CDR3 consists of 12 residues. This CDR3 is CASGTYGNTIYF. The DNA for the CDR3 is TGTGCCAGCGGGACATATGGAAACACCATATATTTT.

This chain links TRBV11-2 with TRBJ1-1; 9 bases map to TRBD1. The trim removed 5 bases at V and 1 base at J, leaving 5 bases unmatched. The V gene's germline CDR1 is SGHAT and CDR2 FQNNGV. The CDR3 is 15 amino acids. This CDR3 reads CASSLTGQGNTEAFF. Written as DNA, the CDR3 is TGTGCCAGCAGCCTCACGGGACAGGGGAACACTGAAGCTTTCTTT.

This clone was observed a single time. The chain links TRBV5-6 to TRBJ1-5; 10 bases align to TRBD1. V lost 2 bases, J lost 9 bases, and 14 bases stayed unmatched. CDR1 is SGHDT and CDR2 is YYEEEE in the germline V gene. This CDR3 is built from 17 residues. This CDR3 is CASSFRPGQGIPRPQHF. DNA of the CDR3: TGTGCCAGCAGCTTCCGACCGGGACAGGGGATCCCCAGGCCCCAGCATTTT. Variable domain in full (rest from reference TRBV5-6 and TRBJ1-5): DAGVTQSPTHLIKTRGQQVTLRCSPKSGHDTVSWYQQALGQGPQFIFQYYEEEERQRGNFPDRFSGHQFPNYSSELNVNALLLGDSALYLCASSFRPGQGIPRPQHFGDGTRLSIL.

This chain connects TRBV3-1 (or the pseudogene TRBV3-2) to TRBJ2-3; 11 nucleotides match TRBD2. The length of the CDR3 is 18 residues. Germline V gene lookup returns CDR1 LGHDT and CDR2 YNNKEL (reference sequence). The ends lost 3 bases at V and 8 bases at J; junction bases unmatched: 16. This CDR3 is CASSHELLAGGPSSTQYF. The CDR3 bases are TGTGCCAGCAGCCACGAATTGCTAGCGGGGGGCCCAAGCTCTACGCAGTATTTT.

A single count supports this clone. V usage is TRBV7-8 and J usage is TRBJ1-2; perhaps TRBD1 as D (6 bases). Deletions cut 5 bases from V and 5 bases from J, with 12 bases between. The CDR3 has 13 residues. CDR1 and CDR2 (germline): SGHVS, FQNEAQ. The CDR3 DNA follows: TGTGCCAGCAGCCAGGGCAGGGGATATGGCTACACCTTC. This codes for CASSQGRGYGYTF.

This clone has only a few counts. The chain joins TRBV12-3 or TRBV12-4 to TRBJ2-1; tentative D call: TRBD1 (5 bases). V lost 6 bases, J lost 6 bases, and 9 bases lay in between. The CDR3 loop spans 12 amino acids. The CDR3 here is CASRPRVNEQFF. The CDR3 bases are TGTGCCAGCAGGCCCAGGGTCAATGAGCAGTTCTTC.

V usage is TRBV15 and J usage is TRBJ1-5; TRBD1 matches 8 bases. Germline V lookup: CDR1 LNHNV, CDR2 YYDKDF (reference sequence). The CDR3 has 17 residues. V trimming: 0 bases; J trimming: 1 base; junction bases outside the gene matches: 5. CDR3 sequence (DNA): TGTGCCACCAGCAGAGATCAGCAGGGGGCGAGCAATCAGCCCCAGCATTTT. Translated, it gives CATSRDQQGASNQPQHF.

The rearrangement links TRBV19 to TRBJ1-1; the D gene is possibly TRBD1 (5 bases). CDR1 LNHDA and CDR2 SQIVND come from the germline V gene (reference sequence). V was clipped by 4 bases and J by 5 bases, with 11 bases between them. This CDR3 contains 13 residues. The CDR3 loop reads CASSRRGRTEAFF. CDR3 in DNA: TGTGCCAGTAGTAGAAGGGGCAGGACTGAAGCTTTCTTT.

The chain employs TRBV15 and TRBJ1-2; possible D gene TRBD1, 5 bases. V was trimmed by 5 bases and J by 3 bases, leaving 16 bases between them. Germline V CDR1 and CDR2: LNHNV, YYDKDF (reference sequence). The CDR3 is 15 amino acids. The CDR3 loop is CATSAGTPRDYGYTF. CDR3 coding DNA: TGTGCCACCAGCGCTGGGACTCCAAGGGACTATGGCTACACCTTC. Full variable domain (outside the CDR3, taken from reference TRBV15 and TRBJ1-2): DAMVIQNPRYQVTQFGKPVTLSCSQTLNHNVMYWYQQKSSQAPKLLFHYYDKDFNNEADTPDNFQSRRPNTSFCFLDIRSPGLGDTAMYLCATSAGTPRDYGYTFGSGTRLTVV.

The chain recombines TRBV18 with TRBJ2-1; TRBD2 matches at 15 bases. CDR1 is KGHSH, CDR2 LQKENI, per germline. There are 17 residues in the CDR3. V was pared by 0 bases and J by 4 bases, with 1 base of the junction left unmatched. CDR3: CASSPPGLAGGYNEQFF. In nucleotides, the CDR3 is TGTGCCAGCTCACCACCTGGACTAGCGGGGGGGTACAATGAGCAGTTCTTC. The full variable domain, completed using reference TRBV18 and TRBJ2-1, is NAGVMQNPRHLVRRRGQEARLRCSPMKGHSHVYWYRQLPEEGLKFMVYLQKENIIDESGMPKERFSAEFPKEGPSILRIQQVVRGDSAAYFCASSPPGLAGGYNEQFFGPGTRLTVL.

The chain combines TRBV7-9 with TRBJ2-1, with TRBD2 identical over 11 bases. V shed 5 bases and J 6 bases; nucleotides not matched to a gene: 15. Germline V gene data show CDR1 as SEHNR and CDR2 as FQNEAQ (reference sequence). The CDR3 extends over 18 amino acids. The CDR3 region is CASSPPLGTSGTFNEQFF. The CDR3 bases are TGTGCCAGCAGCCCCCCCTTAGGGACTAGCGGAACCTTCAATGAGCAGTTCTTC.

The chain employs TRBV9 and TRBJ2-3; D is perhaps TRBD1 (6 bases). Trimming left V 3 bases short and J 6 bases short, with 17 bases between. Germline V CDR1 and CDR2: SGDLS, YYNGEE. The CDR3 is 15 amino acids. CDR3 amino acids: CASSATPTRGDTQYF. In nucleotides, the CDR3 is TGTGCCAGCAGCGCCACTCCCACCAGGGGCGATACGCAGTATTTT.

The rearrangement uses TRBV2 and TRBJ1-5; no clear D gene. The CDR3 is 14 amino acids. Germline values: CDR1 SNHLY, CDR2 FYNNEI. Trimming removed 2 bases at V and 3 bases at J, with 8 bases between. In DNA, the CDR3 is TGTGCCAGCAGTGAACAGGTGGTCAATCAGCCCCAGCATTTT. This encodes CASSEQVVNQPQHF. The variable domain in full, completed from reference TRBV2 and TRBJ1-5, reads EPEVTQTPSHQVTQMGQEVILRCVPISNHLYFYWYRQILGQKVEFLVSFYNNEISEKSEIFDDQFSVERPDGSNFTLKIRSTKLEDSAMYFCASSEQVVNQPQHFGDGTRLSIL.

This CDR3 is CAGPEGAGYTF. As DNA, the CDR3 is TGTGCCGGCCCTGAAGGGGCTGGCTACACCTTC. V and J are TRBV12-3 or TRBV12-4 and TRBJ1-2; D may be TRBD1 (5 bases). The V gene lost 11 bases and the J gene lost 7 bases, with 14 bases spanning the gap. The CDR3 length is 11 residues.

The chain employs TRBV5-1 and TRBJ1-3, with 11 nucleotides matching TRBD1. CDR1 and CDR2 (germline): SGHRS, YFSETQ. V shed 2 bases and J 7 bases; nucleotides not matched to a gene: 2. This CDR3 contains 14 residues. This CDR3 is CASSFGQGANTIYF. As DNA, the CDR3 is TGCGCCAGCAGCTTCGGACAGGGGGCTAACACCATATATTTT.

The chain combines TRBV7-9 with TRBJ1-5; D not certain. The V gene's germline CDR1 is SEHNR and CDR2 FQNEAQ (reference sequence). Trimming left V 1 base short and J 4 bases short, with 11 bases between. There are 15 residues in the CDR3. The DNA of the CDR3 is TGTGCCAGCAGCTTAGGTACCAGTTGGAATCAGCCCCAGCATTTT. Residues: CASSLGTSWNQPQHF.

J is TRBJ2-5 and V is TRBV10-2; 9 bases align to TRBD2. The germline CDR1 and CDR2 sequences are WSHSY and SAAADI. The CDR3 consists of 14 residues. After removal of 7 bases from V and 4 bases from J, the junction contained 7 bases not matched to a gene. The CDR3 is CASKGGGALETQYF. In nucleotides, the CDR3 is TGCGCCAGCAAGGGCGGGGGGGCCTTAGAGACCCAGTACTTC.